The rows below give T cell receptor beta chains drawn from one sample of a study of OX40 agonist ivuxolimab in advanced cancers. Repertoires were generated with immunoSEQ multiplex PCR, while TCRdb's copy carries only in-frame clones and drops some. The sample carries about 100,000 clones, about 80% recorded once. This material consisted of CD4+ or CD8+ T cells sorted from blood, taken in a trial of the OX40 agonist ivuxolimab. These receptors were taken from an adult with an advanced solid tumor such as melanoma, head and neck, liver or kidney cancer. The CDR3 runs from the conserved cysteine through the conserved F or W. A D gene is named only where the DNA matches it firmly. Clone size appears in some rows only: once, few, many, or a class for an expanded clone.

cdr3_nt: TGTGCCAGCTCACCGGCGGGGACAGATACGCAGTATTTT
cdr3_aa: CASSPAGTDTQYF
v_call: TRBV18
clone_size: NA
d_call: NA
j_call: TRBJ2-3

cdr3_nt: TGCAGCGTTGTTGGGGGCCGAGGGACCCAGTACTTC
cdr3_aa: CSVVGGRGTQYF
v_call: TRBV29-1
clone_size: NA
d_call: NA
j_call: TRBJ2-5

cdr3_nt: TGTGCCAGCAGTGGCCGGACAAGCGGGGAGCAGTACTTC
cdr3_aa: CASSGRTSGEQYF
v_call: TRBV27
clone_size: few
d_call: NA
j_call: TRBJ2-7

cdr3_nt: TGTGCCAGCAGCTTAGATGGGCGGGAGTGGGAGACCCAGTACTTC
cdr3_aa: CASSLDGREWETQYF
v_call: TRBV7-2
clone_size: NA
d_call: TRBD2
j_call: TRBJ2-5

cdr3_nt: TGTGCCAGCTCAGCCGGCGTCCCCACTCGGACTGAAGCTTTCTTT
cdr3_aa: CASSAGVPTRTEAFF
v_call: TRBV18
clone_size: NA
d_call: NA
j_call: TRBJ1-1

cdr3_nt: TGTGCCAGCAGTTCACGACTAGCGGGGACGACAGATACGCAGTATTTT
cdr3_aa: CASSSRLAGTTDTQYF
v_call: TRBV6-5
clone_size: NA
d_call: TRBD2
j_call: TRBJ2-3

cdr3_nt: TGCGCCAGCAGCCAAGATTTAAGGGGGGTTTCCAATGAGCAGTTCTTC
cdr3_aa: CASSQDLRGVSNEQFF
v_call: TRBV4-3
clone_size: NA
d_call: NA
j_call: TRBJ2-1

cdr3_nt: TGTGCCAGCTCACCAAGGCAGGGAATCTCCTACGAGCAGTACTTC
cdr3_aa: CASSPRQGISYEQYF
v_call: TRBV18
clone_size: NA
d_call: NA
j_call: TRBJ2-7

cdr3_nt: TGTGCCAGCTCACCATCGGCGTCCGAAGCTTTCTTT
cdr3_aa: CASSPSASEAFF
v_call: TRBV18
clone_size: NA
d_call: NA
j_call: TRBJ1-1

cdr3_nt: TGTGCCAGCAGCTTAGATCTAGGGGGCTTTAGGAACACTGAAGCTTTCTTT
cdr3_aa: CASSLDLGGFRNTEAFF
v_call: TRBV11-2
clone_size: NA
d_call: TRBD1
j_call: TRBJ1-1

cdr3_nt: TGTGCCAGCAGGGGGACTAGCGGAAACATTCAGTACTTC
cdr3_aa: CASRGTSGNIQYF
v_call: TRBV5-8
clone_size: NA
d_call: TRBD2
j_call: TRBJ2-4

cdr3_nt: TGTGCCAGCAGTCCTAGCGGGAGGACAGATACGCAGTATTTT
cdr3_aa: CASSPSGRTDTQYF
v_call: TRBV6-5
clone_size: NA
d_call: TRBD2
j_call: TRBJ2-3

cdr3_nt: TGTGCCAGTAGTATCCAAGATCTAAAGTCCCGAAATGAAAAACTGTTTTTT
cdr3_aa: CASSIQDLKSRNEKLFF
v_call: TRBV19
clone_size: NA
d_call: NA
j_call: TRBJ1-4

cdr3_nt: TGTGCCAGCCGTGGGGGGTATAGAGAACAGCCCCAGCATTTT
cdr3_aa: CASRGGYREQPQHF
v_call: TRBV6-5
clone_size: NA
d_call: NA
j_call: TRBJ1-5

cdr3_nt: TGTGCCAGCAGCGTAGGACAGGGCCCCGGTCAGCCCCAGCATTTT
cdr3_aa: CASSVGQGPGQPQHF
v_call: TRBV9
clone_size: few
d_call: TRBD1
j_call: TRBJ1-5

cdr3_nt: TGTGCCAGCAGCTTCGGACAGGGTAAGCAGTACTTC
cdr3_aa: CASSFGQGKQYF
v_call: TRBV7-9
clone_size: few
d_call: TRBD1
j_call: TRBJ2-7

cdr3_nt: TGTGCCAGCAGTGACAGGCGACAAGAGACCCAGTACTTC
cdr3_aa: CASSDRRQETQYF
v_call: TRBV2
clone_size: NA
d_call: NA
j_call: TRBJ2-5

cdr3_nt: TGCGCCAACAGACGGACAGGGTCCGACGATCAGCCCCAGCATTTT
cdr3_aa: CANRRTGSDDQPQHF
v_call: TRBV5-1
clone_size: NA
d_call: TRBD1
j_call: TRBJ1-5

cdr3_nt: TGTGCCAGCAGTCGAACCGGGACTAGCGGGAGGGGGTACAATGAGCAGTTCTTC
cdr3_aa: CASSRTGTSGRGYNEQFF
v_call: TRBV2
clone_size: NA
d_call: TRBD2
j_call: TRBJ2-1

cdr3_nt: TGTGCCAGCAGCGCGGGACCCATAGCGGGAGGGCTAACGGCCTACGAGCAGTACTTC
cdr3_aa: CASSAGPIAGGLTAYEQYF
v_call: TRBV9
clone_size: NA
d_call: TRBD2
j_call: TRBJ2-7

cdr3_nt: TGTGCTAGTGGTTTGAAAAACACTGAAGCTTTCTTT
cdr3_aa: CASGLKNTEAFF
v_call: TRBV12-5
clone_size: NA
d_call: NA
j_call: TRBJ1-1

cdr3_nt: TGTGCCTGGACATTTCCAACCTTCCTTTCGAACACTGAAGCTTTCTTT
cdr3_aa: CAWTFPTFLSNTEAFF
v_call: TRBV30
clone_size: NA
d_call: NA
j_call: TRBJ1-1

cdr3_nt: TGTGCCAGCAGCTCCGGGACAGGGGGTGGAAGGCGCGGCTACACCTTC
cdr3_aa: CASSSGTGGGRRGYTF
v_call: TRBV7-2
clone_size: NA
d_call: TRBD1
j_call: TRBJ1-2

cdr3_nt: TGTGCCAGCAGCCAAGATCTGATGGGGGATAGTTATGGCTACACCTTC
cdr3_aa: CASSQDLMGDSYGYTF
v_call: TRBV4-2
clone_size: NA
d_call: NA
j_call: TRBJ1-2

cdr3_nt: TGCGCCAGCAGCTCGACAGGGGGTTCGTTTGGCTACACCTTC
cdr3_aa: CASSSTGGSFGYTF
v_call: TRBV5-1
clone_size: once
d_call: TRBD1
j_call: TRBJ1-2

cdr3_nt: TGTGCCAGCAGTTATTTAGGGGGCGAGTCTGGAGGCTACACCTTC
cdr3_aa: CASSYLGGESGGYTF
v_call: TRBV6-5
clone_size: NA
d_call: TRBD1
j_call: TRBJ1-2

cdr3_nt: TGTGCCAGCAGCCCCCCGGGGATAGCGGGAGGTGGGGGCGAGCAGTACTTC
cdr3_aa: CASSPPGIAGGGGEQYF
v_call: TRBV7-9
clone_size: NA
d_call: TRBD2
j_call: TRBJ2-7

cdr3_nt: TGTGCCAGCAGTGACGCCCTGGGGGGGGCTGGTGGAAACACCATATATTTT
cdr3_aa: CASSDALGGAGGNTIYF
v_call: TRBV6-4
clone_size: NA
d_call: NA
j_call: TRBJ1-3

cdr3_nt: TGTGCCAGCTCACTAGGCCGGGACACTACCTATAATTCACCCCTCCACTTT
cdr3_aa: CASSLGRDTTYNSPLHF
v_call: TRBV18
clone_size: NA
d_call: NA
j_call: TRBJ1-6

cdr3_nt: TGCGCCAGCAGCCTGGGGGAGGTGGGGGCGCGAGGAAACACCATATATTTT
cdr3_aa: CASSLGEVGARGNTIYF
v_call: TRBV4-1
clone_size: NA
d_call: NA
j_call: TRBJ1-3

cdr3_nt: TGCGCCAGCAGCCGCTCCACACCCGGGGGGAATGAGCAGTTCTTC
cdr3_aa: CASSRSTPGGNEQFF
v_call: TRBV23-1
clone_size: NA
d_call: TRBD2
j_call: TRBJ2-1

cdr3_nt: TGTGCCAGCAGCCCCCCCCGGGACATTAACACTGAAGCTTTCTTT
cdr3_aa: CASSPPRDINTEAFF
v_call: TRBV7-2
clone_size: NA
d_call: NA
j_call: TRBJ1-1

cdr3_nt: TGTGCCAGTAGCCCTAGGAGGTCCCACACCGGGGAGCTGTTTTTT
cdr3_aa: CASSPRRSHTGELFF
v_call: TRBV19
clone_size: NA
d_call: NA
j_call: TRBJ2-2

cdr3_nt: TGTGCCAGCAGCCCGTATGTGGGACAGGGTTTATACGAGCAGTACTTC
cdr3_aa: CASSPYVGQGLYEQYF
v_call: TRBV11-2
clone_size: once
d_call: TRBD1
j_call: TRBJ2-7

cdr3_nt: TGTGCCGCGAGAAAGGACAGGAGCGAGCAGTACTTC
cdr3_aa: CAARKDRSEQYF
v_call: TRBV10-3
clone_size: NA
d_call: TRBD1
j_call: TRBJ2-7

cdr3_nt: TGCGCCAGCAGCTTGGGCGTAAGGAACACTGAAGCTTTCTTT
cdr3_aa: CASSLGVRNTEAFF
v_call: TRBV5-1
clone_size: NA
d_call: NA
j_call: TRBJ1-1

cdr3_nt: TGTGCCAGCAGTCCGAGCTCTGGAAACACCATATATTTT
cdr3_aa: CASSPSSGNTIYF
v_call: TRBV27
clone_size: NA
d_call: NA
j_call: TRBJ1-3

cdr3_nt: TGTGCCACCAGCAGAGGTCTCCTGGCATCAACTAATGAAAAACTGTTTTTT
cdr3_aa: CATSRGLLASTNEKLFF
v_call: TRBV15
clone_size: NA
d_call: NA
j_call: TRBJ1-4

cdr3_nt: TGTGCCAGTAGTGCCCCCTGGGGAGGACCAGATACGCAGTATTTT
cdr3_aa: CASSAPWGGPDTQYF
v_call: TRBV19
clone_size: NA
d_call: NA
j_call: TRBJ2-3

cdr3_nt: TGTGCCAGCAGTGAAGAGGCGGACACCGGGGAGCTGTTTTTT
cdr3_aa: CASSEEADTGELFF
v_call: TRBV2
clone_size: NA
d_call: NA
j_call: TRBJ2-2

cdr3_nt: TGCGCCAGCAGCTTCAAGGGGTCGCACACAGATACGCAGTATTTT
cdr3_aa: CASSFKGSHTDTQYF
v_call: TRBV5-1
clone_size: NA
d_call: NA
j_call: TRBJ2-3

cdr3_nt: TGTGCCAGCAGCAACCGGGACAGGGTTCCAGGAGAGACCCAGTACTTC
cdr3_aa: CASSNRDRVPGETQYF
v_call: TRBV21-1
clone_size: NA
d_call: NA
j_call: TRBJ2-5

cdr3_nt: TGTGCCAGCAGTTTGAGCGGGGGGGCCGCCTATGAGCAGTTCTTC
cdr3_aa: CASSLSGGAAYEQFF
v_call: TRBV27
clone_size: NA
d_call: TRBD2
j_call: TRBJ2-1

cdr3_nt: TGTGCCAGCAGCACTGACAGGGAAGCCGCCTACAATGAGCAGTTCTTC
cdr3_aa: CASSTDREAAYNEQFF
v_call: TRBV11-3
clone_size: NA
d_call: TRBD1
j_call: TRBJ2-1

cdr3_nt: TGTGCCAGCAGCCTGGGGGGACAGGGAGCGGACGAGCAGTACTTC
cdr3_aa: CASSLGGQGADEQYF
v_call: TRBV7-6
clone_size: NA
d_call: TRBD1
j_call: TRBJ2-7

cdr3_nt: TGCGCCAGCAGCCAAGAGAGGGGAAAGGGTCGGTATTTT
cdr3_aa: CASSQERGKGRYF
v_call: TRBV4-3
clone_size: NA
d_call: NA
j_call: TRBJ2-3

cdr3_nt: TGTGCCAGCAGTGAAGGGGTCAAGGGAGTTGAGCAGTTCTTC
cdr3_aa: CASSEGVKGVEQFF
v_call: TRBV2
clone_size: NA
d_call: NA
j_call: TRBJ2-1